This T cell receptor (beta chain) was obtained from a study of cytomegalovirus exposure and HLA in healthy donors. Study-level results: Within a later analysis, the majority of CMV-associated TCR beta chains appeared HLA-restricted.

PCR was performed using 60 Vbeta and 13 Jbeta primers. Assay: immunoSEQ multiplex PCR; the TCRdb copy retains only in-frame clones and omits some. Altogether tens of thousands of clones are present, about nine tenths being singletons, with the ten largest covering 6.5% to 9.5%. The CDR3 runs to 12 residues. Trimming took off 6 bases at V and 6 bases at J, with 10 bases between the two ends. Germline V gives CDR1 SGHAT, CDR2 FQNNGV. Notes on this clone: Its antigen is currently unknown.

The sequenced sample consisted of PBMCs. The rearrangement links TRBV11-2 to TRBJ2-3, with D tentatively TRBD1 (5 bases). The source of this sequence is a woman aged 40 to 55 in good health and CMV-seropositive. The CDR3 spells CASRWGSDTQYF. For the CDR3, the DNA is TGTGCCAGCAGGTGGGGCTCCGATACGCAGTATTTT.